This T cell receptor (beta chain) was sequenced for a study of blood T cell repertoires in COVID-19. Study as a whole: The origin of the acute and convalescent COVID-19 samples was the United States, Italy and Spain. The analysed material was cDNA or gDNA that came from T cells, B-cell-depleted T cells, or PBMCs.

The protocol was immunoSEQ multiplex PCR, while the TCRdb copy is restricted to in-frame clones and leaves out a portion. Found here are 200,000 to 300,000 clones, around nine tenths of them singletons; the top ten hold around 9.1%. Per the germline V gene, CDR1 is SGHNT and CDR2 is YYREEE (reference sequence). The CDR3 covers 15 residues. V dropped 4 bases and J dropped 7; count of bases not matched to a gene: 11. This clone turned up a few times. The chain is built from TRBV5-4 and TRBJ1-5, with 7 bases lining up with TRBD1. This clonotype originated in a man aged 40-50 years who had recovered from COVID-19. The specimen was peripheral blood. CDR3 residues: CASSPGGGPPQPQHF. The CDR3 nucleotides read TGTGCCAGCAGCCCAGGGGGAGGCCCGCCCCAGCCCCAGCATTTT.